Below are 24 T cell receptor beta chains sequenced from a single sample in a study of CD8 T cells in ankylosing spondylitis. Study outcomes and limitations: Characteristic, it appeared, of ankylosing spondylitis blood was a TCR beta motif of fewer than 10 highly homologous variants.

What these receptors recognize is not known. TCRdb ran MiXCR on the 5' RACE reads and lists one entry per CDR3 protein. The data show approximately 540,000 distinct CDR3 sequences, with 12% seen just once and under 7.5% held by the top ten. Sequencing used blood, either unsorted or a sorted T cell fraction (not recorded which). These receptors were taken from a male donor with ankylosing spondylitis.

This rearrangement joins TRBV7-9 to TRBJ2-2; unclear D gene. CDR1 and CDR2 from the germline V gene are SEHNR and FQNEAQ (reference sequence). The CDR3 length is 13 residues. The V and J ends lost 2 bases and 7 bases respectively, with 8 bases between them. In nucleotides, the CDR3 is TGTGCCAGCAGCTTAATATCGAACGGGGAGCTGTTTTTT. Amino acids: CASSLISNGELFF.

V and J are TRBV9 and TRBJ2-2; D unclear. The CDR3 has 13 residues. In germline, CDR1 is SGDLS, CDR2 YYNGEE. Trimming took 0 bases from V and 7 from J, leaving 7 bases between them. The CDR3 reads CASSVASYGELFF. The CDR3 nucleotides read TGTGCCAGCAGCGTAGCATCATACGGGGAGCTGTTTTTT.

This clonotype was recorded many times. The chain links TRBV11-2 to TRBJ2-2; D tentatively reads TRBD1 or TRBD2 (5 bases each). Between the trimmed V and J ends, which lost 3 bases and 9 bases, there was a span of 17 bases. This CDR3 region has 15 residues. Germline lookup yields CDR1 SGHAT and CDR2 FQNNGV. The CDR3 here is CASSLGQGASRELFF. The CDR3 region has the DNA TGTGCCAGCAGCTTGGGCCAGGGAGCTTCCAGGGAGCTGTTTTTT.

This clonotype was seen a handful of times. The chain couples TRBV20-1 to TRBJ2-3, with 11 bases matching TRBD2. This CDR3 is built from 13 residues. Germline CDR1 is DFQATT and CDR2 is SNEGSKA (reference sequence). The DNA of the CDR3 is TGCAGGTCTACTAGCGGGAGATGGGATACGCAGTATTTT. Protein: CRSTSGRWDTQYF.

This clonotype was recorded at least ten times. The chain employs TRBV3-1 and TRBJ2-5, with a weak D call TRBD2 (6 bases). The V gene lost 1 base and the J gene lost 7 bases, with 10 bases spanning the gap. Germline CDR1 reads LGHDT; CDR2 reads YNNKEL (reference sequence). The CDR3 loop spans 13 amino acids. CDR3 region: CASSQGDGGTQYF. CDR3 bases: TGTGCCAGCAGCCAAGGTGACGGGGGGACCCAGTACTTC.

The chain couples TRBV2 to TRBJ2-1; 13 nucleotides match TRBD2. Trimming took 6 bases from V and 8 from J; bases not matched to a gene: 10. Germline assignment: CDR1 SNHLY and CDR2 FYNNEI. The length of the CDR3 is 16 residues. CDR3 protein: CASSEWTSGSRHEQFF. The DNA for the CDR3 is TGTGCCAGCAGCGAATGGACTAGCGGGAGTAGGCATGAGCAGTTCTTC.

The chain joins TRBV5-5 to TRBJ2-2; 11 nucleotides align to TRBD2. The V gene end was trimmed by 4 bases and the J gene end by 7 bases; junction bases not matched to a gene: 12. The CDR3 spans 17 residues. Per germline, CDR1 SGHKS and CDR2 YYEKEE (reference sequence). CDR3 amino acids: CASSTSGTSGYNGELFF. In DNA form, the CDR3 reads TGTGCCAGCAGCACCTCCGGGACTAGCGGTTATAACGGGGAGCTGTTTTTT.

CDR3 sequence (DNA): TGTGCCAGCAGTCCTTCGGGCCAGAGGGGGAGAGGTACCGGGGAGCTGTTTTTT. It translates to CASSPSGQRGRGTGELFF. The genes are TRBV27 and TRBJ2-2; possibly TRBD1 for D (6 bases). The ends were cut back, 5 bases at V and 5 bases at J, with 24 bases in the middle. Per the germline V gene, CDR1 is MNHEY and CDR2 is SMNVEV (reference sequence). This CDR3 contains 18 residues.

The table lists this clonotype with a few counts. V and J are TRBV5-1 and TRBJ2-1; 10 positions match TRBD2. V dropped 0 bases and J dropped 10; count of bases not matched to a gene: 7. The germline V gene has CDR1 SGHRS and CDR2 YFSETQ. CDR3 length: 15 amino acids. CDR3 nucleotides: TGCGCCAGCAGCTTGGCCGGGCTAGCGGGAGAGGAGCAGTTCTTC. Translating it yields CASSLAGLAGEEQFF.

This clonotype was recorded a few times. This chain joins TRBV20-1 and TRBJ1-2; D unresolved. Looked up from germline, CDR1 is DFQATT and CDR2 is SNEGSKA (reference sequence). V lost 3 bases and J lost 0, with 8 bases in between. CDR3 length equals 13 residues. This chain's CDR3 is CSASDQTNYGYTF. For the CDR3, the DNA is TGCAGTGCTAGTGATCAGACTAACTATGGCTACACCTTC.

This clonotype was recorded a few times. V and J are TRBV7-9 and TRBJ2-3; D not certain. Trimming cost V 4 bases and J 2 bases, with 10 bases left between them. In germline, CDR1 is SEHNR, CDR2 FQNEAQ (reference sequence). The CDR3 spans 14 residues. CDR3 DNA: TGTGCCAGCAGCTCGCCCCTACCCACAGATACGCAGTATTTT. Protein: CASSSPLPTDTQYF.

This clonotype was counted many times. This rearrangement joins TRBV5-1 to TRBJ1-2; maybe TRBD1 (5 bases). The CDR3 length is 14 residues. Germline CDR1 SGHRS, CDR2 YFSETQ. Trimming pared 5 bases from V and 6 bases from J, leaving 17 bases between. The CDR3 DNA reads as TGCGCCAGCAGTGAATCGGGGGGATGGGATGGCTACACCTTC. Its protein is CASSESGGWDGYTF.

This clonotype was detected ten times or more. The chain couples TRBV29-1 to TRBJ2-5; possible D gene TRBD1, 5 bases. Germline CDR1 and CDR2: SQVTM and ANQGSEA. Trimming shortened V by 7 bases and J by 1 base, and 13 bases separated the two germline ends. The CDR3 is 13 residues long. The CDR3, as DNA: TGCAGCGCTGGCACCAGGGCCCAAGAGACCCAGTACTTC. Its protein is CSAGTRAQETQYF. The full variable domain, completed using reference TRBV29-1 and TRBJ2-5, is SAVISQKPSRDICQRGTSLTIQCQVDSQVTMMFWYRQQPGQSLTLIATANQGSEATYESGFVIDKFPISRPNLTFSTLTVSNMSPEDSSIYLCSAGTRAQETQYFGPGTRLLVL.

The chain carries TRBV12-3 or TRBV12-4 and TRBJ1-1; 9 nucleotides agree with TRBD1. This CDR3 is built from 14 residues. V lost 5 bases and J lost 4; bases outside the gene matches: 5. CDR3 residues: CASSIQGAVTEAFF. The CDR3 DNA reads as TGTGCCAGCAGTATACAGGGGGCGGTCACTGAAGCTTTCTTT.

This clonotype was detected a few times. The gene calls are TRBV7-2 and TRBJ2-7; 7 nucleotides align to TRBD1. After removal of 5 bases from V and 7 bases from J, the junction contained 8 bases not matched to a gene. CDR3 length: 13 amino acids. The germline V gene has CDR1 SGHTA and CDR2 FQGNSA. The CDR3 nucleotides read TGTGCCAGCAGCCCGAGACAGGGCGGTGAGCAGTACTTC. The encoded protein is CASSPRQGGEQYF. The whole variable domain, remainder taken from reference TRBV7-2 and TRBJ2-7, is GAGVSQSPSNKVTEKGKDVELRCDPISGHTALYWYRQSLGQGLEFLIYFQGNSAPDKSGLPSDRFSAERTGGSVSTLTIQRTQQEDSAVYLCASSPRQGGEQYFGPGTRLTVT.

This clonotype was found a few times. The J gene is TRBJ2-2, the V gene TRBV20-1; 8 bases agree with TRBD1. The germline V gene has CDR1 DFQATT and CDR2 SNEGSKA (reference sequence). The CDR3 loop spans 14 amino acids. V was clipped by 5 bases and J by 6 bases; unmatched bases: 8. This CDR3 reads CSAQVPGGPGELFF. The CDR3, as DNA: TGCAGTGCTCAAGTACCAGGGGGCCCCGGGGAGCTGTTTTTT.

The CDR3 reads CASSASGQGRTEAFF. The CDR3, as DNA: TGTGCCAGCAGCGCGTCGGGACAGGGGAGGACTGAAGCTTTCTTT. The V and J genes are TRBV9 and TRBJ1-1, with TRBD1 identical over 10 bases. Germline CDR1 and CDR2: SGDLS and YYNGEE. With V trimmed by 3 bases and J by 5 bases, 7 bases remained unmatched. The CDR3 runs 15 residues.

V usage is TRBV29-1 and J usage is TRBJ1-4; D unclear. The V gene's germline CDR1 is SQVTM and CDR2 ANQGSEA. V lost 6 bases to trimming and J lost 6 bases, with 11 bases between them. The CDR3 is 12 residues long. The chain's CDR3 is CSVRALDEKLFF. The DNA for the CDR3 is TGCAGCGTCCGGGCATTGGATGAAAAACTGTTTTTT. The full variable domain, rest sourced from reference TRBV29-1 and TRBJ1-4, is SAVISQKPSRDICQRGTSLTIQCQVDSQVTMMFWYRQQPGQSLTLIATANQGSEATYESGFVIDKFPISRPNLTFSTLTVSNMSPEDSSIYLCSVRALDEKLFFGSGTQLSVL.

Here the CDR3 DNA reads TGTGCCAGCAGTTTCACCGGGACAGGGTTGGGAGGAGAGACCCAGTACTTC. The encoded protein is CASSFTGTGLGGETQYF. The chain recombines TRBV6-5 with TRBJ2-5; 9 nucleotides align to TRBD1. Germline CDR1 reads MNHEY; CDR2 reads SVGAGI. The CDR3 consists of 17 residues. V gave up 4 bases and J gave up 4 bases; unmatched junction bases: 13.

The table lists this clonotype with many counts. The chain carries TRBV6-5 and TRBJ2-1, with 8 bases matching TRBD2. This CDR3 has 18 residues. Germline V gene lookup returns CDR1 MNHEY and CDR2 SVGAGI. The junction had 9 bases not matched to a gene; V was cut back by 2 bases and J by 0 bases. DNA for the CDR3: TGTGCCAGCAGTTACGAGCGGGAGATGGGGAGCTCCTACAATGAGCAGTTCTTC. Protein sequence: CASSYEREMGSSYNEQFF.

The chain links TRBV11-3 to TRBJ2-2; maybe TRBD2 (5 bases). The CDR3 extends over 13 amino acids. Germline V gene sequence: CDR1 SGHNT, CDR2 YENEEA. The V end was cut by 5 bases, the J end by 7 bases, with 11 bases between. The CDR3 nucleotides read TGTGCCAGCAGCAACCGGGCGGGCGGGGAGCTGTTTTTT. It codes for CASSNRAGGELFF.

This clonotype occurred a few times. This chain uses TRBV27 with TRBJ2-2; D is unclear. The germline V gene has CDR1 MNHEY and CDR2 SMNVEV (reference sequence). This CDR3 has 14 residues. V was cut by 0 bases and J by 5 bases, with 7 bases left in between. The CDR3 reads CASSLSSITGELFF. Here the CDR3 DNA reads TGTGCCAGCAGTTTATCGTCCATAACCGGGGAGCTGTTTTTT.

This clonotype has more than one count but fewer than ten. The rearrangement links TRBV9 to TRBJ2-5; D is possibly TRBD2 (5 bases). Germline CDR1 and CDR2: SGDLS and YYNGEE. This CDR3 contains 14 residues. The V end was cut by 2 bases, the J end by 4 bases, with 12 bases between. DNA of the CDR3: TGTGCCAGCAGCGTTTCCGGGATCCCAGAGACCCAGTACTTC. Protein product: CASSVSGIPETQYF. Full variable domain (missing parts from reference TRBV9 and TRBJ2-5): DSGVTQTPKHLITATGQRVTLRCSPRSGDLSVYWYQQSLDQGLQFLIQYYNGEERAKGNILERFSAQQFPDLHSELNLSSLELGDSALYFCASSVSGIPETQYFGPGTRLLVL.

Concerning this clonotype itself: This may arise from a read error, as a much more abundant clone is one base away. The genes are TRBV27 and TRBJ1-5, with D unresolved. Germline loops: CDR1 MNHEY, CDR2 SMNVEV (reference sequence). The CDR3 is 16 residues long. DNA of the CDR3: TGTGCCAGCAGTTTATTGGGCCAGGTTAGCAGTCAGCCCCAGCATTTT. This translates into CASSLLGQVSSQPQHF.